The 27 T cell receptor beta chains given below trace back to one sample, sequenced in a study of blood T cell repertoires in COVID-19. Method: immunoSEQ multiplex PCR; TCRdb's copy keeps in-frame clones and lacks some. Of approximately 250,000 clones listed, 75% to 90% are singletons. The sample taken for sequencing was PBMCs or T cells enriched from blood (not recorded which). Every receptor here comes from a woman between 25 and 40 years old who had recovered from COVID-19.

This clone has only one observation. The chain combines TRBV7-3 with TRBJ2-7, with D tentatively TRBD1 (6 bases). The CDR3 contains 14 residues. V was trimmed by 2 bases and J by 6 bases, leaving 14 bases between them. The germline V gene has CDR1 SGHTA and CDR2 FQGTGA. The CDR3 region is CASSLSSDSTEQYF. The DNA for the CDR3 is TGTGCCAGCAGCTTATCATCGGACAGTACCGAGCAGTACTTC. Full variable domain (remainder filled in from reference TRBV7-3 and TRBJ2-7): GAGVSQTPSNKVTEKGKYVELRCDPISGHTALYWYRQSLGQGPEFLIYFQGTGAADDSGLPNDRFFAVRPEGSVSTLKIQRTERGDSAVYLCASSLSSDSTEQYFGPGTRLTVT.

V is TRBV6-5 and J is TRBJ1-1, with D possibly TRBD1 on 6 matching bases. The V gene lost 2 bases and the J gene lost 5 bases, with 12 bases spanning the gap. This CDR3 is built from 14 residues. CDR1 and CDR2 from the germline V gene are MNHEY and SVGAGI. CDR3 amino acids: CASSYGQGFTEAFF. CDR3 sequence (DNA): TGTGCCAGCAGTTACGGGCAGGGGTTTACTGAAGCTTTCTTT.

The V and J genes are TRBV28 and TRBJ2-4; the D gene is possibly TRBD1 (6 bases). This CDR3 is built from 15 residues. Germline values: CDR1 MDHEN, CDR2 SYDVKM. V lost 3 bases and J lost 1, with 10 bases in between. This chain's CDR3 is CASSFTGMAKNIQYF. DNA for the CDR3: TGTGCCAGCAGTTTCACAGGGATGGCCAAAAACATTCAGTACTTC.

This chain joins TRBV12-3 or TRBV12-4 and TRBJ2-7; 7 positions agree with TRBD1. The CDR3 covers 13 residues. Trimming at V came to 3 bases and at J to 5 bases, leaving 4 bases not matched to a gene. CDR3 coding DNA: TGTGCCAGCAGTTTTAGGGGGCACCACGAGCAGTACTTC. Translated, it gives CASSFRGHHEQYF.

The V call is TRBV5-4, the J call TRBJ1-2; tentatively, D is TRBD1 (5 bases). Germline V gene sequence: CDR1 SGHNT, CDR2 YYREEE (reference sequence). With 3 bases removed from V and 5 bases from J, the gap between germline ends came to 17 bases. The CDR3 totals 15 residues. This CDR3 is CASSSPRGGRYGYTF. The CDR3 nucleotides are TGTGCCAGCAGCTCGCCACGGGGGGGGAGGTATGGCTACACCTTC. The complete variable domain, with remaining parts taken from reference TRBV5-4 and TRBJ1-2, reads ETGVTQSPTHLIKTRGQQVTLRCSSQSGHNTVSWYQQALGQGPQFIFQYYREEENGRGNFPPRFSGLQFPNYSSELNVNALELDDSALYLCASSSPRGGRYGYTFGSGTRLTVV.

V usage is TRBV3-1 (or the pseudogene TRBV3-2) and J usage is TRBJ1-3; 7 bases align to TRBD1. Losses at the gene ends were 2 bases for V and 0 bases for J; bases not matched to a gene: 4. CDR1 is LGHDT and CDR2 is YNNKEL in the germline V gene (reference sequence). There are 16 residues in the CDR3. The CDR3 DNA is TGTGCCAGCAGCCAAAAGGGGGCGAGCTCTGGAAACACCATATATTTT. Its protein product is CASSQKGASSGNTIYF.

V and J are TRBV10-1 and TRBJ2-6; 8 positions match TRBD1. Germline CDR1 and CDR2: WNHNN and SYGVQD (reference sequence). The CDR3 spans 14 residues. V gave up 6 bases and J gave up 6 bases; unmatched junction bases: 4. The CDR3 loop is CASSLDRVANVLTF. CDR3 nucleotides: TGCGCCAGCAGCCTGGACAGGGTGGCCAACGTCCTGACTTTC.

The rearrangement joins TRBV30 to TRBJ1-2, with D perhaps matching TRBD1 (6 bases). V was pared by 3 bases and J by 4 bases, with 12 bases between. The CDR3 is made up of 13 amino acids. Germline assignment: CDR1 GTSNPN and CDR2 SVGIG (reference sequence). The CDR3 coding sequence is TGTGCCTGGAGCCTCGGACAGCTCTATGGCTACACCTTC. It encodes CAWSLGQLYGYTF.

The CDR3 DNA reads as TGCGCCAGCAGCCAATTCACTAGCTCCCAGGGGGGTAATGAGCAGTTCTTC. Translation gives CASSQFTSSQGGNEQFF. This chain joins TRBV4-1 and TRBJ2-1; D perhaps matches TRBD1 (7 bases). Germline V gives CDR1 MGHRA, CDR2 YSYEKL. With 2 bases removed from V and 7 bases from J, the gap between germline ends came to 21 bases. The CDR3 spans 17 residues.

This rearrangement joins TRBV28 to TRBJ1-4; D is possibly TRBD1 (5 bases). With 3 bases removed from V and 8 bases from J, the gap between germline ends came to 13 bases. The CDR3 spans 14 residues. Germline V CDR1 and CDR2: MDHEN, SYDVKM. DNA for the CDR3: TGTGCCAGCAGTTTTGCCAGGGCGAAAGAAAAACTGTTTTTT. Translation: CASSFARAKEKLFF. The variable domain in full, with the rest retrieved from reference TRBV28 and TRBJ1-4, is DVKVTQSSRYLVKRTGEKVFLECVQDMDHENMFWYRQDPGLGLRLIYFSYDVKMKEKGDIPEGYSVSREKKERFSLILESASTNQTSMYLCASSFARAKEKLFFGSGTQLSVL.

This clone was counted a few times. The chain recombines TRBV5-1 with TRBJ2-2, with D possibly being TRBD2 (6 bases). CDR1 and CDR2 (germline): SGHRS, YFSETQ. Trimming stripped 5 bases from V and 4 bases from J, with 12 bases between. The CDR3 sequence is 14 residues long. CDR3 amino acids: CASSSGGATGELFF. The CDR3 DNA reads TGCGCCAGCAGTTCCGGAGGGGCCACCGGGGAGCTGTTTTTT.

V is TRBV9 and J is TRBJ2-1, with a possible D match to TRBD1 (6 bases). Germline CDR1 and CDR2: SGDLS and YYNGEE. V lost 4 bases to trimming and J lost 5 bases, with 19 bases between them. This CDR3 has 16 amino acids. In nucleotides, the CDR3 is TGTGCCAGCAGCTTTACTTCTGGGGCAGGGGACAATGAGCAGTTCTTC. This translates into CASSFTSGAGDNEQFF.

This chain uses TRBV7-9 with TRBJ2-1; TRBD2 aligns across 7 bases. In germline, CDR1 is SEHNR, CDR2 FQNEAQ (reference sequence). V was pared by 0 bases and J by 8 bases, with 10 bases of the junction left unmatched. This CDR3 has 16 amino acids. The CDR3 loop reads CASSLARGRNQDEQFF. Here the CDR3 DNA reads TGTGCCAGCAGCTTAGCTCGCGGGAGAAACCAGGATGAGCAGTTCTTC.

V and J are TRBV5-6 and TRBJ2-5; perhaps TRBD2 as D (7 bases). There are 13 residues in the CDR3. Germline CDR1 is SGHDT and CDR2 is YYEEEE. Trimming took 2 bases from V and 5 from J, leaving 10 bases between them. The CDR3 DNA reads as TGTGCCAGCAGCTTTGGGAGGGGGGAGACCCAGTACTTC. This encodes CASSFGRGETQYF.

With respect to this clone: This sample also contains other DNA sequences that code for the same CDR3. The gene calls are TRBV12-3 or TRBV12-4 and TRBJ1-5; no clear D. This CDR3 has 13 residues. Between the trimmed V and J ends, which lost 1 base and 4 bases, there was a span of 5 bases. CDR3 sequence: CASSLGQNQPQHF. CDR3 sequence (DNA): TGTGCCAGCAGTTTAGGACAAAATCAGCCCCAGCATTTT.

Here the CDR3 reads CASSRDRVGNSPLHF. As DNA, the CDR3 is TGTGCCAGCAGCCGGGACAGGGTTGGGAATTCACCCCTCCACTTT. The chain carries TRBV14 and TRBJ1-6; 9 bases map to TRBD1. Germline loops: CDR1 SGHDN, CDR2 FVKESK. This CDR3 is 15 amino acids long. J lost 7 bases, V lost 4 bases, and 5 bases had no gene match.

The chain recombines TRBV27 with TRBJ1-3, with unresolved D. Germline CDR1 and CDR2: MNHEY and SMNVEV (reference sequence). Trimming took 0 bases from V and 6 from J, leaving 12 bases between them. The CDR3 covers 15 residues. The CDR3 DNA sequence: TGTGCCAGCAGTTTATCTCCCGTCTTCTCAAACACCATATATTTT. This gives the protein CASSLSPVFSNTIYF.

Written as DNA, the CDR3 is TGTGCCAGCAGCTTAGGGACATACGACGTTATGTTCTTC. This translates into CASSLGTYDVMFF. This chain connects TRBV7-9 to TRBJ2-1, with D possibly being TRBD1 (5 bases). The V gene lost 1 base and the J gene lost 15 bases, with 16 bases spanning the gap. The CDR3 is 13 residues long. The germline V gene has CDR1 SEHNR and CDR2 FQNEAQ (reference sequence).

The CDR3 reads CARQGQNSPLHF. In nucleotides, the CDR3 is TGTGCCCGACAGGGGCAAAATTCACCCCTCCACTTT. V gene TRBV30 combines with J gene TRBJ1-6, with 8 bases fitting TRBD1. J lost 7 bases, V lost 8 bases, and 4 bases had no gene match. CDR1 is GTSNPN, CDR2 SVGIG, per germline (reference sequence). The CDR3 totals 12 residues. Full variable domain (rest looked up from reference TRBV30 and TRBJ1-6): SQTIHQWPATLVQPVGSPLSLECTVEGTSNPNLYWYRQAAGRGLQLLFYSVGIGQISSEVPQNLSASRPQDRQFILSSKKLLLSDSGFYLCARQGQNSPLHFGNGTRLTVT.

The chain couples TRBV7-2 to TRBJ2-1; D is uncertain. The V end lost 5 bases, the J end lost 7 bases, and 18 bases lay between the germline ends. The CDR3 is made up of 15 amino acids. Germline V gene lookup returns CDR1 SGHTA and CDR2 FQGNSA. CDR3 DNA: TGTGCCAGCAGCCCCCTAGGAGTGGTCGGGAATGAGCAGTTCTTC. Amino acid sequence: CASSPLGVVGNEQFF.

The J gene is TRBJ1-6, the V gene TRBV15, with a weak D call TRBD1 (5 bases). Trimming removed 3 bases from V and 5 bases from J, with 14 bases in between. CDR1 LNHNV and CDR2 YYDKDF come from the germline V gene (reference sequence). The CDR3 totals 16 residues. CDR3 bases: TGTGCCACCAGCAGGGATCGACAGACGAATAATTCACCCCTCCACTTT. It is translated as CATSRDRQTNNSPLHF.

The chain combines TRBV14 with TRBJ1-1; TRBD1 agrees at 10 bases. The CDR3 has 15 amino acids. The V segment lost 3 bases and the J segment 8 bases; nucleotides outside the gene matches: 9. Germline V gene data show CDR1 as SGHDN and CDR2 as FVKESK. DNA of the CDR3: TGTGCCAGCAGCCACGCGGGACAGGGGAGGGTCGAAGCTTTCTTT. Protein product: CASSHAGQGRVEAFF.

This chain joins TRBV5-4 and TRBJ2-7; 13 bases map to TRBD2. The CDR3 has 15 amino acids. Germline values: CDR1 SGHNT, CDR2 YYREEE (reference sequence). Germline trimming cut 4 bases from V and 2 bases from J; bases unmatched to any gene: 3. The CDR3 loop reads CASSIGLAGAYEQYF. CDR3 sequence (DNA): TGTGCCAGCAGCATCGGACTAGCGGGAGCCTACGAGCAGTACTTC.

This chain joins TRBV5-4 and TRBJ1-1; 7 bases are a match to TRBD1. Trimming at V came to 4 bases and at J to 3 bases, leaving 3 bases not matched to a gene. The CDR3 is made up of 13 amino acids. CDR1 and CDR2 from the germline V gene are SGHNT and YYREEE (reference sequence). As DNA, the CDR3 is TGTGCCAGCAGCCGAGGGACAGACACTGAAGCTTTCTTT. Protein sequence: CASSRGTDTEAFF.

This clone was found once. The chain has TRBV6-5 and TRBJ2-4, with D perhaps matching TRBD1 (5 bases). Germline V CDR1 and CDR2: MNHEY, SVGAGI. This CDR3 spans 13 amino acids. Trimming left V 6 bases short and J 8 bases short, with 14 bases between. The CDR3 loop is CASREDTLDIQYF. The CDR3 bases are TGTGCCAGCAGAGAGGACACCTTAGACATTCAGTACTTC.

The V gene is TRBV6-5, the J gene TRBJ2-7; 10 bases agree with TRBD2. Germline V CDR1 and CDR2: MNHEY, SVGAGI. The J segment lost 4 bases and the V segment lost 8 bases, leaving 5 bases of the junction unmatched. The CDR3 covers 13 residues. The CDR3 DNA sequence: TGTGCCAGCCGCTGGACTAGCGGTTACGAGCAGTACTTC. Its protein is CASRWTSGYEQYF.

This clone was found once. V usage is TRBV10-3 and J usage is TRBJ2-7; 9 bases line up with TRBD1. Trimming removed 6 bases from V and 5 bases from J; junction bases left unmatched: 17. Germline V gives CDR1 ENHRY, CDR2 SYGVKD. This CDR3 has 17 amino acids. CDR3 DNA sequence: TGTGCCATCAGCCCTGTAACAGGGGGCGCAAGTCTGGACGAGCAGTACTTC. Residues: CAISPVTGGASLDEQYF.